This T cell receptor (beta chain) is drawn from a study of OX40 agonist ivuxolimab in advanced cancers. In the study overall: Cohort: around 79% men, mean age about 60, aged roughly 23 to 79.

Findings and limits, study-wide: The average count of expanded clones was higher among CD8+ T cells than among CD4+.

Peripheral blood came from all dose cohorts at three timepoints. The data were produced by immunoSEQ multiplex PCR, yet TCRdb's version contains in-frame clones alone and is incomplete. The top ten hold around 2.5% of the sample, which has just over 90,000 clones, roughly 92% seen once. Points on this clone: No antigen is known for it.

Germline V CDR1 and CDR2: SGHTA, FQGTGA. The CDR3 has 15 residues. J lost 9 bases, V lost 4 bases, and 8 bases had no gene match. This TCR came from an adult with an advanced solid tumor such as melanoma, head and neck, liver or kidney cancer. The V and J genes are TRBV7-3 and TRBJ2-1; 11 bases are a match to TRBD2. Sequences were derived from CD4+ or CD8+ T cells sorted from blood, sampled in a trial of the OX40 agonist ivuxolimab. CDR3 in DNA: TGTGCCAGCAGCTCCGGGACTAGCGGACGAAGTGAGCAGTTCTTC. It translates to CASSSGTSGRSEQFF.